Sequencing of this T cell receptor beta chain was carried out in a study of blood T cell repertoires in COVID-19. Study as a whole: Samples came from the United States, Italy and Spain, spanning acute and convalescent COVID-19. Sources were T cells, B-cell-depleted T cells, or PBMCs; the material itself was cDNA or gDNA.

Per the original methods: Amplification of reference gene primers was used by the study to estimate nucleated cell counts. TCRdb keeps only in-frame clones here, not all; method: immunoSEQ multiplex PCR. The DNA was the basis for D and trimming; V, J and clone size are from that table. The top ten clones hold roughly 8.7% of a sample with 140,000 to 150,000 clones, almost 80% of them seen once. As to this clone: At one end the junction does not follow the germline gene, possibly because of a read error.

The CDR3 is made up of 20 amino acids. Germline V gene data show CDR1 as SGHTA and CDR2 as FQGTGA. Sequenced sample: peripheral blood. This receptor was obtained from a man aged 50 or older with active or convalescent COVID-19. The V call is TRBV7-3, the J call TRBJ2-2; 9 positions match TRBD2. The CDR3 region is CASSLTLRGSGSANTGELFF. CDR3 bases: TGTGCCAGCAGCTTAACTTTGAGGGGTAGCGGGAGCGCGAATACCGGGGAGCTGTTTTTT.